Following are 21 T cell receptor beta chains from one sample sequenced in a study of blood T cell repertoires in COVID-19. The method was immunoSEQ multiplex PCR; TCRdb's version includes in-frame clones alone and lacks a portion of them. The sample holds 410,000 or so clones, 75% to 90% seen once. Sequences were obtained from peripheral blood. The receptor set was obtained from a woman between 35 and 50 years old with COVID-19, enrolled during active disease.

The gene calls are TRBV19 and TRBJ1-1; 8 nucleotides align to TRBD1. Germline CDR1 LNHDA, CDR2 SQIVND (reference sequence). CDR3 length: 16 amino acids. Trimming cost V 5 bases and J 1 base; bases outside gene matches: 9. CDR3 bases: TGTGCCAGTAGTGTTGTGACCGGGACAGGGAACACTGAAGCTTTCTTT. It is translated as CASSVVTGTGNTEAFF.

The chain joins TRBV3-1 (or the pseudogene TRBV3-2) to TRBJ1-4; D not certain. The CDR3 has 16 residues. V gave up 2 bases and J gave up 5 bases, with 15 bases separating them. Germline assignment: CDR1 LGHDT and CDR2 YNNKEL (reference sequence). The CDR3 DNA reads TGTGCCAGCAGCCAAACTCGCTACAGAATCAATGAAAAACTGTTTTTT. Its translation: CASSQTRYRINEKLFF.

The chain carries TRBV5-1 and TRBJ2-7; 7 bases line up with TRBD1. The CDR3 is 14 amino acids. V lost 3 bases, J lost 2 bases, and 5 bases stayed unmatched. CDR1 and CDR2 (germline): SGHRS, YFSETQ. In DNA, the CDR3 is TGCGCCAGCAGCTCCGGGACAGAAACCTACGAGCAGTACTTC. It specifies CASSSGTETYEQYF. Based on the CDR3 plus reference TRBV5-1 and TRBJ2-7, the full variable domain is KAGVTQTPRYLIKTRGQQVTLSCSPISGHRSVSWYQQTPGQGLQFLFEYFSETQRNKGNFPGRFSGRQFSNSRSEMNVSTLELGDSALYLCASSSGTETYEQYFGPGTRLTVT.

The chain recombines TRBV3-1 (or the pseudogene TRBV3-2) with TRBJ2-3, with unresolved D. From germline, CDR1 is LGHDT and CDR2 YNNKEL (reference sequence). Trimming took 0 bases from V and 6 from J, leaving 16 bases between them. The CDR3 contains 16 residues. The CDR3 DNA is TGTGCCAGCAGCCAAGAGATGCGGCCATACCTCGATACGCAGTATTTT. Protein product: CASSQEMRPYLDTQYF.

V usage is TRBV5-4 and J usage is TRBJ2-1, with a weak D call TRBD1 (7 bases). The V and J ends lost 7 bases and 0 bases respectively, with 14 bases between them. Germline CDR1 and CDR2: SGHNT and YYREEE (reference sequence). The length of the CDR3 is 15 residues. The CDR3 region is CASGAQGGSYNEQFF. The DNA of the CDR3 is TGTGCCAGCGGAGCGCAGGGGGGCTCCTACAATGAGCAGTTCTTC.

The chain employs TRBV20-1 and TRBJ2-3, with 9 bases aligning to TRBD2. This CDR3 has 17 amino acids. V lost 3 bases to trimming and J lost 3 bases; unmatched junction nucleotides: 13. Germline V gene lookup returns CDR1 DFQATT and CDR2 SNEGSKA (reference sequence). The CDR3 sequence is CSASGITGLARTDTQYF. The DNA of the CDR3 is TGCAGTGCTAGTGGAATTACCGGACTAGCGAGGACAGATACGCAGTATTTT.

This clone was seen once. The V and J genes are TRBV28 and TRBJ2-2; maybe TRBD1 (5 bases). CDR1 is MDHEN and CDR2 is SYDVKM in the germline V gene. V lost 6 bases to trimming and J lost 4 bases, with 12 bases between them. This CDR3 has 14 residues. The CDR3: CASSPTATTGELFF. The CDR3 DNA sequence: TGTGCCAGCAGCCCGACAGCAACCACCGGGGAGCTGTTTTTT.

The chain is built from TRBV11-3 and TRBJ2-5; 10 bases are a match to TRBD2. The CDR3 sequence is 13 residues long. CDR1 is SGHNT, CDR2 YENEEA, per germline. V lost 0 bases, J lost 8 bases, and 0 bases stayed unmatched. CDR3 sequence (DNA): TGTGCCAGCAGCTTAGAACTAGCGGGAACCCAGTACTTC. Amino acid sequence: CASSLELAGTQYF.

The rearrangement links TRBV5-4 to TRBJ1-5; D gene ambiguous. There are 15 residues in the CDR3. Trimming took off 5 bases at V and 9 bases at J, with 21 bases between the two ends. Germline CDR1 is SGHNT and CDR2 is YYREEE (reference sequence). CDR3 DNA: TGTGCCAGCAGTCAAGGAGGTACCGGTTTTGCGCCCCAGCATTTT. Translating gives CASSQGGTGFAPQHF.

V and J are TRBV2 and TRBJ1-6; tentative D call: TRBD1 (6 bases). V was pared by 5 bases and J by 3 bases, with 11 bases between. The CDR3 totals 15 residues. Germline-derived CDR1 and CDR2 are SNHLY and FYNNEI. CDR3 loop: CASSRSGVYNSPLHF. CDR3 coding DNA: TGTGCCAGCAGTCGTTCAGGGGTCTATAATTCACCCCTCCACTTT.

This chain uses TRBV30 with TRBJ2-7; D is possibly TRBD1 or TRBD2 (5 bases each). The CDR3 sequence is 13 residues long. Trimming cost V 5 bases and J 2 bases, with 13 bases left between them. CDR1 is GTSNPN, CDR2 SVGIG, per germline (reference sequence). Here the CDR3 DNA reads TGTGCCTGGGGGACGTTAGCGACCTACGAGCAGTACTTC. Translating gives CAWGTLATYEQYF. Full variable domain (outside the CDR3, taken from reference TRBV30 and TRBJ2-7): SQTIHQWPATLVQPVGSPLSLECTVEGTSNPNLYWYRQAAGRGLQLLFYSVGIGQISSEVPQNLSASRPQDRQFILSSKKLLLSDSGFYLCAWGTLATYEQYFGPGTRLTVT.

This chain connects TRBV27 to TRBJ2-6; a weak D match, TRBD1 (5 bases). The V gene lost 6 bases and the J gene lost 4 bases, with 25 bases spanning the gap. Germline CDR1 is MNHEY and CDR2 is SMNVEV (reference sequence). The CDR3 length is 19 residues. The CDR3: CASRSRVGTGGAGANVLTF. CDR3 nucleotides: TGTGCCAGCAGGTCCCGAGTGGGTACGGGTGGGGCAGGGGCCAACGTCCTGACTTTC.

This chain uses TRBV11-2 with TRBJ2-1; 13 bases are shared with TRBD2. With 5 bases clipped from V and 6 bases from J, the junction kept 7 bases outside the gene matches. The CDR3 contains 16 residues. Germline V gives CDR1 SGHAT, CDR2 FQNNGV. The CDR3 spells CASSPPGLAGLNEQFF. The DNA of the CDR3 is TGTGCCAGCAGCCCGCCGGGACTAGCGGGGCTCAATGAGCAGTTCTTC.

The CDR3 sequence is CASSTAGANNYGYTF. As DNA, the CDR3 is TGTGCCAGTAGTACTGCAGGGGCGAATAACTATGGCTACACCTTC. V and J are TRBV19 and TRBJ1-2, with a weak D call TRBD1 (6 bases). Trimming left V 4 bases short and J 1 base short, with 13 bases between. Germline-derived CDR1 and CDR2 are LNHDA and SQIVND (reference sequence). There are 15 residues in the CDR3.

The chain uses TRBV7-9 and TRBJ1-5, with TRBD1 matching 7 bases. V dropped 5 bases and J dropped 3; count of bases not matched to a gene: 7. This CDR3 has 15 amino acids. Germline V gene data show CDR1 as SEHNR and CDR2 as FQNEAQ (reference sequence). CDR3 protein: CASSLDRALNQPQHF. The CDR3 DNA reads as TGTGCCAGCAGCCTTGACAGGGCTCTCAATCAGCCCCAGCATTTT.

The rearrangement joins TRBV19 to TRBJ1-2, with D tentatively TRBD1 (6 bases). CDR3 length: 11 amino acids. Per the germline V gene, CDR1 is LNHDA and CDR2 is SQIVND (reference sequence). The V end was cut by 5 bases, the J end by 10 bases, with 11 bases between. CDR3 amino acids: CASSETGTYTF. The CDR3 DNA reads TGTGCCAGTAGTGAGACAGGAACCTACACCTTC.

This clone was recorded only once. The chain recombines TRBV9 with TRBJ2-2; D may be TRBD1 (6 bases). The CDR3 length is 15 residues. V lost 1 base and J lost 3, with 10 bases in between. In germline, CDR1 is SGDLS, CDR2 YYNGEE. CDR3 in amino acids: CASSVLQGYTGELFF. The CDR3 nucleotides read TGTGCCAGCAGCGTACTACAGGGTTACACCGGGGAGCTGTTTTTT.

The chain carries TRBV30 and TRBJ1-4; the D is unclear. Trimming cost V 1 base and J 0 bases, with 9 bases left between them. The CDR3 length is 15 residues. CDR1 is GTSNPN and CDR2 is SVGIG in the germline V gene (reference sequence). The CDR3 protein is CAWSARVATNEKLFF. Here the CDR3 DNA reads TGTGCCTGGAGTGCTAGAGTAGCAACTAATGAAAAACTGTTTTTT.

V is TRBV7-9 and J is TRBJ2-1; D gene unclear. Germline V gene data show CDR1 as SEHNR and CDR2 as FQNEAQ (reference sequence). The CDR3 contains 12 residues. V was pared by 0 bases and J by 10 bases, with 7 bases between. The CDR3 region is CASSLAFGEQFF. CDR3 coding DNA: TGTGCCAGCAGCTTAGCGTTTGGCGAGCAGTTCTTC.

This chain connects TRBV7-2 to TRBJ2-7, with 11 positions matching TRBD2. With V trimmed by 2 bases and J by 4 bases, 4 bases remained unmatched. Germline CDR1 reads SGHTA; CDR2 reads FQGNSA. The CDR3 sequence is 15 residues long. Here the CDR3 reads CASSLRLAGNYEQYF. The CDR3 DNA reads TGTGCCAGCAGCTTAAGACTAGCGGGAAATTACGAGCAGTACTTC.

This chain's CDR3 is CASSVALAGPSEQYF. The CDR3 DNA sequence: TGTGCCAGCAGCGTAGCGCTAGCGGGGCCCTCCGAGCAGTACTTC. This rearrangement joins TRBV9 to TRBJ2-7, with 9 bases aligning to TRBD2. CDR3 length: 15 residues. Losses at the gene ends were 0 bases for V and 6 bases for J; bases not matched to a gene: 7. The V gene's germline CDR1 is SGDLS and CDR2 YYNGEE.